This record covers a single T cell receptor beta chain. Its specificity is not known. Germline CDR1 is SGHRS and CDR2 is YFSETQ. V was pared by 3 bases and J by 3 bases, with 12 bases between. CDR3 length equals 14 residues. Isolated RNA was reverse transcribed into cDNA used as the sequencing template. Libraries were prepared by immunoSEQ multiplex PCR; TCRdb keeps only in-frame clonotypes and omits some of them. The sample has over 100,000 clones, about 59% seen once. Stated treatment: oral pan-JAK inhibitor, 5-10 mg twice daily. The entry originates in a study of CD8+ T cells in alopecia areata. Study findings and constraints: Sharing of TCRs across patients appeared less clear than in mice, possibly for HLA-related reasons. Administration of tofacitinib significantly diminished scalp clonality and expanded CD8+ clones within the top 100. Uncertain still, given a single nonresponder, is whether baseline CD8+ expansion links to response. Persistence during tofacitinib was seen for many expanded lesional clones in scalp and blood.

The source of this sequence is a human donor with alopecia areata. This sequence joins TRBV5-1 and TRBJ2-5, with D perhaps TRBD1 (6 bases). This material consisted of CD8+ T cells sorted from blood, taken at week 24, from a patient treated with tofacitinib. The CDR3 loop is CASSSSYREETQYF. DNA for the CDR3: TGCGCCAGCAGCTCTTCTTACAGGGAAGAGACCCAGTACTTC.